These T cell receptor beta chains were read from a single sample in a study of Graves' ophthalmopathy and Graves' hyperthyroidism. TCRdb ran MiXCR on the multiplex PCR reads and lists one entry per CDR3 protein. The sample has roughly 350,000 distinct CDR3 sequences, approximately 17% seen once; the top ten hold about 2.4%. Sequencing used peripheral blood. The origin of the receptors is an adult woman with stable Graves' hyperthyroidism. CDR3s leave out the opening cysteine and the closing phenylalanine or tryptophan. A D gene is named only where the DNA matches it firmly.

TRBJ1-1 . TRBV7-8 ASSSPGQPGAAF
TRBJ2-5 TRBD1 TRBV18 ASSPQRTDRQETQY
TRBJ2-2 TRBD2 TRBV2 ASSTGLAGTGELF
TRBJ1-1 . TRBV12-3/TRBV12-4 ASRSVAGMNTEAF
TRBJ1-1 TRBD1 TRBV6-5 ASSYRGTGGTEAF
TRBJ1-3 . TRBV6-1 ASRSDSNSGNTIY
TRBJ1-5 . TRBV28 ATKGQLNQPQH
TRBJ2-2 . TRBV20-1 SARERDRSYTGELF
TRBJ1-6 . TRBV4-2 ASSQDVAPPLH
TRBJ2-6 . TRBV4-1 ASSQVVTSGANVLA
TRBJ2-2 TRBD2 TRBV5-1 ASSPGLAGTAGELF
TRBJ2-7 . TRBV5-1 ASSFDKGYEQY
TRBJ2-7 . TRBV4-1 ASSQGGHANEQY
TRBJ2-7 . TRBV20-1 SAREGAGEQY
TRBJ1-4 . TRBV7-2 ASSFQGTEKLF
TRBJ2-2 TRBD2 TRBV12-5 ASGLGTSGRNTGELF
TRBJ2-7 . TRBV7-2 ASSLDSSGYEQY
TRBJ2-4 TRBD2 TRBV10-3 AIRAGTSGEKY
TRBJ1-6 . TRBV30 AWSVFGQSPLH
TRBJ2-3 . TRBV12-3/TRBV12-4 ASSFFKGPDTQY
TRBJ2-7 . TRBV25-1 ASSESRDNYEQY
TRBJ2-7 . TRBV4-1 ASSQDLTTREQY
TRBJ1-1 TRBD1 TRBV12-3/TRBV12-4 ASSRTGEATEAF
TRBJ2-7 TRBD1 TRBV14 ASSSRDRDREQY
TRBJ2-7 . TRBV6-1 ASSRTARGAWEQY
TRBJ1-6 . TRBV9 ASSVEADTSSPLH
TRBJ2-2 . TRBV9 ASSVGRGGITGELF
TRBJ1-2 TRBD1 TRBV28 ASTYPTGGRGNGYT
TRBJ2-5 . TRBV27 ASSKDRKRTQY
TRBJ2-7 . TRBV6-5 ASSLQGEPYEQY
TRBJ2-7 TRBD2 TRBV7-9 ASSNPAGAYEQY
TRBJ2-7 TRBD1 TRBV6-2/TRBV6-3 ASSFQSFRDREAEQY
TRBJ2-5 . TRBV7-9 ASSLEVRPGARAQY
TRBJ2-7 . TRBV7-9 ASSPRKSQNYEQY
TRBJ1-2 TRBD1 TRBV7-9 ASRRGQSYGYT
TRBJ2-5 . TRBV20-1 SAMRTLFETQY
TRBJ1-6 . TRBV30 AWSGRNSPLH
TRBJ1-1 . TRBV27 ASSPYGRVPLSTEAF
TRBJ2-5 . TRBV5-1 ASSPYVPSGWEVETQY
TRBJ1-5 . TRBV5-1 ASSLSRTGEPQH
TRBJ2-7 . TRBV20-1 SATYEQY
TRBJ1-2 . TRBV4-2 ASSQDLGFNGYT
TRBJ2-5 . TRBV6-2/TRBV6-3 ASTPPGQETQY
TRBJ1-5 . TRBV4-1 ASSQERLDQPQH
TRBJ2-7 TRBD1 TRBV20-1 SADPGTGGFHEQY
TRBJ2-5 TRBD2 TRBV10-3 AIKTSEQETQY
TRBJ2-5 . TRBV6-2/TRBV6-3 ASRPPGQAQETQY
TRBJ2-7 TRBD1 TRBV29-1 SATYGTVYSYDQY
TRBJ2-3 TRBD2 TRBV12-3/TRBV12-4 ASSDPGTSGTDTQY
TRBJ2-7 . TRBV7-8 ASSLESQQGPFYEQY
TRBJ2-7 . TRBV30 AWRGRGKSSYEQY
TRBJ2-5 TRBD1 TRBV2 ANSLKQGAVQTQY
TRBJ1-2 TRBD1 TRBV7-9 ASSTGTGLNYGYT